This T cell receptor beta chain appears in the sequencing data of a study of Graves' ophthalmopathy and Graves' hyperthyroidism (dated by TCRdb to the late 2010s). A note on the overall study: A patient counted as having stable hyperthyroidism if there was no progression to ophthalmopathy within 18 months of follow-up. The study used TCR beta repertoire signatures to distinguish Graves' ophthalmopathy from Graves' hyperthyroidism and to predict progression to ophthalmopathy. In total, 135 blood samples were TCR-sequenced: 43 ophthalmopathy, roughly 80 hyperthyroidism and approximately 17 hyperthyroidism-to-ophthalmopathy patients. A discovery set of 95 to 100 patients (around 45 ophthalmopathy, 55 to 65 stable hyperthyroidism) was enrolled to explore V-J signatures distinguishing ophthalmopathy from hyperthyroidism. The independent validation cohort included approximately 19 hyperthyroidism patients plus 17 patients who later progressed from hyperthyroidism to ophthalmopathy. In over 5 hyperthyroidism patients, the T-cell repertoire of thyroid tissue was compared with the T-cell repertoire of blood. Following sampling, methimazole starting at 30 mg daily was administered to hyperthyroidism patients, and high-dose intravenous methylprednisolone was administered to ophthalmopathy patients.

For repertoire sequencing, TCR beta CDR3 regions were amplified from RNA transcripts. A first-round RT-PCR used HTBI primers with the Qiagen OneStep RT-PCR kit, followed by a second-round multiplex PCR, size selection and purification. Libraries were sequenced on an Illumina HiSeq2000 using paired-end 100 bp reads. For the original study's pipeline: SOAPnuke was used for read processing, and reads with adapters, uncalled bases, a mean Phred below 15, or no exact constant-primer or identifier match were discarded. COPE v1.2.5 was used to merge the high-quality paired reads. Each unique nucleotide sequence was treated as a clonotype, and MiTCR v1.1 was used to align the clonotypes to the IMGT TRB V, D and J references. The analysis was limited to V-J combinations with a frequency above 0.0001, which together covered 98% to 99.2% of repertoires. A TCR clonal expansion and chaos score per V-J combination was defined as the ratio of F50 clonal expansion to chaos observed in the TCRdist matrix. Features were reduced by Welch's t-statistics and random forest to 10 to 15 V-J combinations, which fed a naive Bayes classifier. Thyroid-blood repertoire similarity was quantified with the Morisita-Horn index. TCRdb ran its own pipeline on the public reads, namely fastp trimming at Q25 and MiXCR clone calling, and kept in-frame beta chains. For every CDR3 protein sequence, its rows merge into one entry that carries the most common genes and DNA. These V and J calls originate from TCRdb's pipeline instead of the authors' own analysis. The sample table records 450,000 to 600,000 distinct CDR3 sequences; roughly 40% of these occur just once. Of the sample, about 4% is held by the ten largest clones.

Taken from the germline V gene (reference sequence), the CDR1 and CDR2 loops are SEHNR and FQNEAQ. Reading from cysteine to phenylalanine, the CDR3 counts 13 amino acids. The only DNA kept is the CDR3, 39 bases in frame from the first base. Study-level results and caveats: Ophthalmopathy was separated from stable hyperthyroidism by the 13-signature model with just under 90% sensitivity and 81.08% specificity in cross-validation and with 80%/75% in the test set. In validation, the model predicted ophthalmopathy progression with more than 55% sensitivity and 72.22% specificity; some 13 predicted patients were CT-confirmed with GO in a median of about 7.1 months. Sample size was not statistically predetermined, and group allocation was not concealed from the investigators. Among expanded thyroid clonotypes with frequency above 0.001, most also showed up in blood, which suggests that blood repertoires may reflect the thyroid immune response.

Patients with hyperthyroidism were aged 18 to 65 years, had been newly diagnosed, and had a disease duration of less than 2 months. Patients with other autoimmune diseases, uncontrolled infections, pregnancy or lactation were excluded from the study. Clinical symptoms, serum thyroxine, TRAb, thyroid ultrasound and orbital computed tomography were used for diagnosis. Trizol reagent was used to extract the total RNA, and its quality was then checked on an Agilent 2100 Bioanalyzer. In the case of this clonotype: It has no known antigen specificity. A read error may produce the germline difference seen at one junction end.

The sample consisted of peripheral blood or thyroid tissue (not recorded which). The receptor's source is an adult man with Graves' hyperthyroidism. Recombination joined TRBV7-9 with TRBJ2-7, with TRBD2 tentatively as D gene (5 bases match). In nucleotide form, the sequence is TGCGCCAGCAGCTTGGTGGGTGCCGGGGAGCTGTACTTC. It is translated as CASSLVGAGELYF.